The clone carrying this T cell receptor (beta chain) was detected once. Germline CDR1 and CDR2: SEHNR and FQNEAQ (reference sequence). Trimming left V 3 bases short and J 4 bases short, with 12 bases between. The CDR3 contains 14 residues. The data were taken from a study of blood T cell repertoires in COVID-19. Study overall: Samples came from the United States, Italy and Spain, spanning acute and convalescent COVID-19. The analysed material was cDNA or gDNA that came from T cells, B-cell-depleted T cells, or PBMCs.

Per the original data handling: By means of reference gene primer amplification, nucleated cell counts were estimated. Data came from immunoSEQ multiplex PCR; TCRdb stores just in-frame clones and leaves some out. That table is the source of V, J and clone size, and D and trimming were worked out from the DNA. The sample yields approximately 99,000 clones, 80% to 90% seen once. The receptor was isolated from a human donor in a cohort sampled during active COVID-19. The specimen sequenced was peripheral blood. The chain has TRBV7-9 and TRBJ1-2; D might be TRBD1 (5 bases). The CDR3 is CASSFGRVGYGYTF. The CDR3 DNA is TGTGCCAGCAGCTTTGGCAGGGTTGGCTATGGCTACACCTTC.